The next 3 T cell receptor beta chains were all read from a single sample in a study of T cells in Graves' hyperthyroidism and ophthalmopathy. TCR beta CDR3 regions were amplified from RNA. The HTBI primer set drove a first-round RT-PCR of the TCR CDR3. TCRdb processed the multiplex PCR reads anew with MiXCR; each CDR3 protein has one entry. The repertoire holds 700,000 to 850,000 distinct CDR3 sequences, with about a third as singletons. Sequenced sample: blood. The receptors originated from a middle-aged woman with Graves' hyperthyroidism.

This clonotype was seen many times. The rearrangement links TRBV12-3 or TRBV12-4 to TRBJ1-2; D may be TRBD1 (6 bases). Trimming left V 5 bases short and J 4 bases short, with 11 bases between. This CDR3 is built from 13 residues. The CDR3 region has the DNA TGTGCCAGCAGTCCCCAGGGGAGCTATGGCTACACCTTC. Translation gives CASSPQGSYGYTF.

The chain employs TRBV19 and TRBJ2-7; 8 nucleotides align to TRBD1. Germline CDR1 LNHDA, CDR2 SQIVND (reference sequence). With 5 bases clipped from V and 9 bases from J, the junction kept 9 bases outside the gene matches. The CDR3 length is 13 residues. The CDR3 DNA is TGTGCCAGTAGTTTCGGACAGGGACGGGGGCAGTACTTC. Its translation is CASSFGQGRGQYF.

This clonotype was seen ten or more times. The chain uses TRBV19 and TRBJ2-5; D perhaps matches TRBD2 (7 bases). Trimming left V 2 bases short and J 5 bases short, with 12 bases between. Germline CDR1 is LNHDA and CDR2 is SQIVND (reference sequence). The CDR3 loop spans 14 amino acids. The CDR3 region has the DNA TGTGCCAGTAGTATACCAGGGAGGGGGGAGACCCAGTACTTC. It encodes CASSIPGRGETQYF.